This T cell receptor beta chain is from a study of cytomegalovirus exposure and HLA in healthy donors. Across the study: Sequencing of 150 million to 200 million T cells in an earlier analysis found around 120 million unique TCR beta sequences.

The CDR3 sequence is 15 residues long. Germline V lookup: CDR1 MNHEY, CDR2 SVGAGI. V was cut by 2 bases and J by 3 bases, with 12 bases left in between. This clone came up once. The PCR was carried out with 60 Vbeta primers and 13 Jbeta primers. Profiled with immunoSEQ multiplex PCR; TCRdb holds only in-frame clones, not every one. The table records some 220,000 clones, around nine tenths of them present only once. Sequenced: PBMCs. This receptor was taken from a woman between 18 and 29 years old in good health and CMV-seronegative. This chain links TRBV6-5 with TRBJ2-3; maybe TRBD1 (6 bases). Written as DNA, the CDR3 is TGTGCCAGCAGTTACGGCAGGGGTGATACAGATACGCAGTATTTT. Amino acid sequence: CASSYGRGDTDTQYF.